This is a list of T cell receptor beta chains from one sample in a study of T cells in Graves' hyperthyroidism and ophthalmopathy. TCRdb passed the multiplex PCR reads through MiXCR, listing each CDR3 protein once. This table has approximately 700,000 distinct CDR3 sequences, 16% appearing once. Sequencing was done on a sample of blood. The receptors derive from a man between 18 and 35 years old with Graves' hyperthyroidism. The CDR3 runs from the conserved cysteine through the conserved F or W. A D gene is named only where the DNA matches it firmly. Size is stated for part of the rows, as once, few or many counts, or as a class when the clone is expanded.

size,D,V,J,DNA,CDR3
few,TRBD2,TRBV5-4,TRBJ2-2,TGTGCCAGCAGCTGGACTAGCACGAACACCGGGGAGCTGTTTTTT,CASSWTSTNTGELFF
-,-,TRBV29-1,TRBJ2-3,TGCAGCGTTGGACTATCCGGAGCCGGAGATACGCAGTATTTT,CSVGLSGAGDTQYF
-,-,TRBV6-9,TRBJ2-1,TGTGCCAGCAGTTACGGCAGGGAGAACGAGCAGTTCTTC,CASSYGRENEQFF
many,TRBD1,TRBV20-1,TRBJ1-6,TGCAGTGCTAGGCCGGCAGGGGGTGTCTTACCCCTCCACTTT,CSARPAGGVLPLHF
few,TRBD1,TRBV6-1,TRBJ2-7,TGTGCCAGCATTCGGACGACAGGGACCCGGGCCCACGAGCAGTACTTC,CASIRTTGTRAHEQYF
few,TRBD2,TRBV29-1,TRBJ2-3,TGCAGCGTTGAGGGGATACTAGCGGGAGGGGACGATACGCAGTATTTT,CSVEGILAGGDDTQYF
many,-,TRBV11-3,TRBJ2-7,TGTGCCAGCAGCTTATATTACCCAGCTACCTACGAGCAGTACTTC,CASSLYYPATYEQYF
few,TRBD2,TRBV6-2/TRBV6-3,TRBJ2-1,TGTGCCAGCAGGGTTAATAGCGGGAGGATTCTTGAGCAGTTCTTC,CASRVNSGRILEQFF
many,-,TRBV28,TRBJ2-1,TGTGCCAGCAGTCGCCCGGGTCAGCGGTTCTTC,CASSRPGQRFF
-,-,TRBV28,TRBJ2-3,TGTGCCAGCAGTCCCGGGGGGCGGGGGACAGATACGCAGTATTTT,CASSPGGRGTDTQYF
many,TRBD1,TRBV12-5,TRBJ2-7,TGTGCTAGTGGTTTCGGGACAGCAGCCTACGAGCAGTACTTC,CASGFGTAAYEQYF
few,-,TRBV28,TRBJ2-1,TGTGCCAGCAGTTTACCCAATGAGCAGCTCTTC,CASSLPNEQLF
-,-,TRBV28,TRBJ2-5,TGTGCCAGCACTAGGGCAGGCGGGGAGACCCAGTACTTC,CASTRAGGETQYF
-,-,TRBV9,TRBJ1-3,TGTGCCAGCAGCGCGCCCCTGGGGGGTCGGAGAAACACCATATATTTT,CASSAPLGGRRNTIYF
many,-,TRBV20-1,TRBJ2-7,TGCAGTGCTAGCGTAAGGACCTACGAGCAGTACTTC,CSASVRTYEQYF
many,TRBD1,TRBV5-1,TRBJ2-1,TGCGCCAGCAGCCTCCGGGACAGGGCACTTGATGAGCAGTTCTTC,CASSLRDRALDEQFF
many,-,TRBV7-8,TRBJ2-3,TGTGCCAGCAGCTTAGGTGGGGGAACGGGCACAGATACGCAGTATTTT,CASSLGGGTGTDTQYF
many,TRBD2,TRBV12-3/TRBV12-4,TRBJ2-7,TGTGCCAGCGGCTTAGGGAGCGGGGCCTCCTACGAGCAGTACTTC,CASGLGSGASYEQYF
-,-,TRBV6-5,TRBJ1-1,TGTGCCAGCAGTTACGAGGCAGAGAGGAACACTGAAGCTTTCTTT,CASSYEAERNTEAFF
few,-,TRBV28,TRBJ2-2,TGTGCCGCGCAGGGGGGCACCGGGGAGCTGTTTTTT,CAAQGGTGELFF
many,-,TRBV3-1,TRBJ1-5,TGTGCCAGCAGCCAAGAGTGGGTAGATGGGCCCCAGCATTTT,CASSQEWVDGPQHF
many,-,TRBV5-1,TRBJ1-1,TGCGCCAGCAGCGAACAGGGTTCTAACACTGAAGCTTTCTTT,CASSEQGSNTEAFF
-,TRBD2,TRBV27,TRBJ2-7,TGTGCCAGCAGTTTCACCCACGGGAGGGGCAGGGGATCCTACGAGCAGTACTTC,CASSFTHGRGRGSYEQYF
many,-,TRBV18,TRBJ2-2,TGTGCCAGTGTTGAGGATTCCGGGGTCGGCACCGGGGAGCTGTTTTTT,CASVEDSGVGTGELFF
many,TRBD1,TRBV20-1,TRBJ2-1,TGCAGTGCTTCCTCGACAGGGCCATACAATGAGCAGTTCTTC,CSASSTGPYNEQFF
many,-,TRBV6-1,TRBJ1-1,TGTGCCAGCAGTTACCGGTCTGAAGCTTTCTTT,CASSYRSEAFF
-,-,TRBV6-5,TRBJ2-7,TGTGCCAGCAGTTACTTTCCAGGGGGAGGCTACGAGCAGTACTTC,CASSYFPGGGYEQYF
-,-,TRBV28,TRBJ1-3,TGTGCCAGCATCAGCCCTGGGGGAAACACCATATATTTT,CASISPGGNTIYF
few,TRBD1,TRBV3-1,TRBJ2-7,TGTGCCAGCAGCCGCGGGACAGGGGTAGGCGAGCAGTACTTC,CASSRGTGVGEQYF
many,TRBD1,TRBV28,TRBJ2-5,TGTGCCAGCAGTCACAGGGGAGAGACCCAGTACTTC,CASSHRGETQYF
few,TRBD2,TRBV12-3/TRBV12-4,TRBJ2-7,TGTGCCAGCAGAGCGGGATTCTCCTACGAGCAGTACTTC,CASRAGFSYEQYF
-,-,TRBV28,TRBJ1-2,TGTGCCAGCAGCTTCCCCCGTGGCTACACCTTC,CASSFPRGYTF
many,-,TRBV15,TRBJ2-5,TGTGCCACCAGCCTTCCCTTGACGGGGACAAATGCCCAATGGGAGGAGACCCAGTACTTC,CATSLPLTGTNAQWEETQYF
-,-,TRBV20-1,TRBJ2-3,TGCAGTGCCATCGGGCTAACCCCAGATACGCAGTATTTT,CSAIGLTPDTQYF
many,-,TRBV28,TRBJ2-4,TGTGCCAGCAGCCACGACCAAACCTTTCAGTACTTC,CASSHDQTFQYF
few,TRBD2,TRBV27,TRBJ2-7,TGTGCCAGTTGGACTAGCGGCTACGAGCAGTACTTC,CASWTSGYEQYF
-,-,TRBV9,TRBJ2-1,TGTGCCAGCAGCGTAGGCACGGGACTCTCCTACAATGAGCAGTTCTTC,CASSVGTGLSYNEQFF
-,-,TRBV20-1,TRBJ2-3,TGCAGTGCTTGGCCCGAGGGAGGCCCCACAGATACGCAGTATTTT,CSAWPEGGPTDTQYF
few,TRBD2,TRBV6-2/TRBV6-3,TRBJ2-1,TGTGCCAGCAACCAATCCCCGGGACTAGGGAACAATGAGCAGTTCTTC,CASNQSPGLGNNEQFF
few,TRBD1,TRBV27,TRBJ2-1,TGTGCCAGCAGATTCGACAGGGGGATAAATGAGCAGTTCTTC,CASRFDRGINEQFF